This TCR beta chain came from a study of cytomegalovirus exposure and HLA in healthy donors. Study overall: Earlier, about 180 million T cells were analyzed, and 90 million to 120 million unique TCR beta sequences were found among them. About 85 million unique TCRs from HLA-typed donors were held in an early release of data. General observations from the study: When analyzed later, a missense DCLRE1C variant was found to be linked to TCR beta V- and J-gene trimming. The likely explanation for a cluster of highly shared sequence variants was sequencing artifact.

Trimming at V came to 6 bases and at J to 10 bases, leaving 10 bases not matched to a gene. Germline V lookup: CDR1 KGHSH, CDR2 LQKENI. This CDR3 is built from 14 residues. The study ran its PCR with 60 Vbeta and 13 Jbeta primers. Here immunoSEQ multiplex PCR was the method, and the copy in TCRdb shows in-frame clones only, minus some. The sample spans some 43,000 clones; the ten largest clones claim under 2%. Comment on this clone: Its target is not known.

J is TRBJ1-4 and V is TRBV18; TRBD1 matches 8 bases. The TCR comes from a young woman in good health and CMV-seronegative. Specimen: PBMCs. This CDR3 reads CASSASDRAVKLFF. The CDR3 nucleotides are TGTGCCAGCTCCGCCTCGGACAGGGCTGTAAAACTGTTTTTT.